A selection of T cell receptor beta chains follows, all from one sample in a study of a mutant IDH1 vaccine in newly diagnosed glioma. These receptors' antigens are unknown. The data were produced by immunoSEQ multiplex PCR, yet TCRdb's version contains in-frame clones alone and is incomplete. The sample lists approximately 40,000 clones; approximately 80% were seen once. This sample comprised PBMCs, obtained from a glioma patient whose treatment included an IDH1 peptide vaccine. The origin of the receptors is a man aged 35-49 years with glioma. The CDR3 runs from the conserved cysteine through the conserved F or W. Each record gives: CDR3 protein, CDR3 DNA, D gene, J gene, clone size, V gene. A D gene is named only where the DNA matches it firmly. Expanded clones are given a class, and other clones once, few, many or no size at all.

cdr3_aa: CASRASESSGGPYEQYF
cdr3_nt: TGTGCCAGCAGGGCGTCCGAGTCTAGCGGGGGGCCCTACGAGCAGTACTTC
d_call: TRBD2
j_call: TRBJ2-7
clone_size: -
v_call: TRBV2

cdr3_aa: CASSLLQGSVDGYTF
cdr3_nt: TGTGCCAGCTCACTATTACAGGGTTCAGTGGATGGCTACACCTTC
d_call: -
j_call: TRBJ1-2
clone_size: -
v_call: TRBV18

cdr3_aa: CASMGHQNTGELFF
cdr3_nt: TGTGCCAGTATGGGACACCAGAACACCGGGGAGCTGTTTTTT
d_call: -
j_call: TRBJ2-2
clone_size: -
v_call: TRBV2

cdr3_aa: CASRLEGRWGYTF
cdr3_nt: TGTGCCAGTAGACTCGAGGGGAGATGGGGCTACACCTTC
d_call: -
j_call: TRBJ1-2
clone_size: few
v_call: TRBV19

cdr3_aa: CASRRGSNYGYTF
cdr3_nt: TGTGCCAGCAGGCGAGGGTCCAACTATGGCTACACCTTC
d_call: -
j_call: TRBJ1-2
clone_size: -
v_call: TRBV25-1

cdr3_aa: CASRRPLLNTEAFF
cdr3_nt: TGTGCCAGCAGGAGACCACTGCTGAACACTGAAGCTTTCTTT
d_call: -
j_call: TRBJ1-1
clone_size: -
v_call: TRBV2

cdr3_aa: CASSTRLATNIQYF
cdr3_nt: TGTGCCAGCAGCACCCGACTAGCTACAAACATTCAGTACTTC
d_call: TRBD2
j_call: TRBJ2-4
clone_size: -
v_call: TRBV5-8

cdr3_aa: CASSLWDTDYEQYF
cdr3_nt: TGTGCCAGCAGCCTGTGGGACACGGACTACGAGCAGTACTTC
d_call: -
j_call: TRBJ2-7
clone_size: -
v_call: TRBV7-9

cdr3_aa: CASSQGTGIFAYGYTF
cdr3_nt: TGTGCCAGCAGCCAAGGTACAGGGATTTTTGCCTATGGCTACACCTTC
d_call: -
j_call: TRBJ1-2
clone_size: few
v_call: TRBV14

cdr3_aa: CASSLAGADGYTF
cdr3_nt: TGTGCCAGCAGCTTAGCAGGGGCCGATGGCTACACCTTC
d_call: -
j_call: TRBJ1-2
clone_size: few
v_call: TRBV7-9

cdr3_aa: CASSLPGGSLNYGYTF
cdr3_nt: TGTGCCAGCAGCTTACCCGGCGGGTCGCTTAACTATGGCTACACCTTC
d_call: -
j_call: TRBJ1-2
clone_size: -
v_call: TRBV7-2

cdr3_aa: CASSAVTRQGATNTEAFF
cdr3_nt: TGTGCCAGCTCAGCAGTTACCAGGCAGGGGGCGACGAACACTGAAGCTTTCTTT
d_call: TRBD1
j_call: TRBJ1-1
clone_size: -
v_call: TRBV18

cdr3_aa: CSVLQRAPGDEQYF
cdr3_nt: TGCAGCGTACTCCAACGGGCGCCGGGGGACGAGCAGTACTTC
d_call: -
j_call: TRBJ2-7
clone_size: -
v_call: TRBV29-1

cdr3_aa: CSVAGLLSNTEAFF
cdr3_nt: TGCAGCGTCGCAGGGTTACTCTCGAACACTGAAGCTTTCTTT
d_call: -
j_call: TRBJ1-1
clone_size: -
v_call: TRBV29-1

cdr3_aa: CAIRRAPQETQYF
cdr3_nt: TGTGCCATCAGGCGGGCCCCCCAAGAGACCCAGTACTTC
d_call: -
j_call: TRBJ2-5
clone_size: -
v_call: TRBV10-3

cdr3_aa: CATFDREKDTGELFF
cdr3_nt: TGTGCAACTTTTGACAGGGAAAAGGACACCGGGGAGCTGTTTTTT
d_call: TRBD1
j_call: TRBJ2-2
clone_size: -
v_call: TRBV5-6

cdr3_aa: CASSSHSFYGYTF
cdr3_nt: TGTGCCAGCAGTTCCCACAGCTTCTATGGCTACACCTTC
d_call: -
j_call: TRBJ1-2
clone_size: -
v_call: TRBV6-5

cdr3_aa: CASSRGGVWQETQYF
cdr3_nt: TGTGCCAGCAGCCGAGGGGGGGTGTGGCAAGAGACCCAGTACTTC
d_call: -
j_call: TRBJ2-5
clone_size: -
v_call: TRBV2

cdr3_aa: CASSPSGAVRDEQFF
cdr3_nt: TGTGCCAGCAGCCCCAGTGGCGCAGTCCGCGATGAGCAGTTCTTC
d_call: -
j_call: TRBJ2-1
clone_size: -
v_call: TRBV7-2

cdr3_aa: CATEDSLYGYTF
cdr3_nt: TGTGCCACCGAGGACAGTCTCTATGGCTACACCTTC
d_call: -
j_call: TRBJ1-2
clone_size: -
v_call: TRBV6-5

cdr3_aa: CATSSLRDTSMWVTQYF
cdr3_nt: TGTGCCACCAGCAGCCTCCGGGACACCTCGATGTGGGTGACCCAGTACTTC
d_call: -
j_call: TRBJ2-5
clone_size: -
v_call: TRBV15

cdr3_aa: CASSLGGSGGYTF
cdr3_nt: TGTGCCAGCAGCTTGGGGGGCTCGGGGGGCTACACCTTC
d_call: -
j_call: TRBJ1-2
clone_size: few
v_call: TRBV11-2

cdr3_aa: CAWSVLTGHTNSPLHF
cdr3_nt: TGTGCCTGGAGTGTACTAACAGGGCACACAAATTCACCCCTCCACTTT
d_call: -
j_call: TRBJ1-6
clone_size: -
v_call: TRBV30

cdr3_aa: CAWSTQDRAGNTIYF
cdr3_nt: TGTGCCTGGAGTACCCAGGACAGGGCTGGAAACACCATATATTTT
d_call: TRBD1
j_call: TRBJ1-3
clone_size: -
v_call: TRBV30

cdr3_aa: CASSPINYGYTF
cdr3_nt: TGTGCCAGCAGCCCCATCAACTATGGCTACACCTTC
d_call: -
j_call: TRBJ1-2
clone_size: few
v_call: TRBV7-9

cdr3_aa: CASSAQTGGQTQYF
cdr3_nt: TGTGCCAGCAGCGCACAGACAGGGGGCCAGACCCAGTACTTC
d_call: TRBD1
j_call: TRBJ2-5
clone_size: -
v_call: TRBV7-9

cdr3_aa: CASSSGLGGGYEQYF
cdr3_nt: TGTGCCAGTAGCTCAGGCCTCGGCGGGGGCTACGAGCAGTACTTC
d_call: TRBD2
j_call: TRBJ2-7
clone_size: -
v_call: TRBV19

cdr3_aa: CAWKRREQSEAFF
cdr3_nt: TGTGCCTGGAAAAGGCGTGAACAGTCTGAAGCTTTCTTT
d_call: -
j_call: TRBJ1-1
clone_size: -
v_call: TRBV30

cdr3_aa: CASSLAPPGQGLSAPLHF
cdr3_nt: TGCGCCAGCAGCTTGGCCCCCCCTGGACAGGGTCTTTCCGCACCCCTCCACTTT
d_call: TRBD1
j_call: TRBJ1-6
clone_size: -
v_call: TRBV5-1

cdr3_aa: CASSLFQGQETQYF
cdr3_nt: TGTGCCAGCAGCTTATTTCAGGGCCAAGAGACCCAGTACTTC
d_call: -
j_call: TRBJ2-5
clone_size: -
v_call: TRBV11-2

cdr3_aa: CASRTTQTSTDTQYF
cdr3_nt: TGTGCCAGCAGGACAACTCAAACTAGCACAGATACGCAGTATTTT
d_call: -
j_call: TRBJ2-3
clone_size: -
v_call: TRBV6-5

cdr3_aa: CASSFDRGLLGYTF
cdr3_nt: TGCGCCAGCAGCTTCGACAGGGGGCTTTTGGGCTACACCTTC
d_call: TRBD1
j_call: TRBJ1-2
clone_size: -
v_call: TRBV5-1

cdr3_aa: CASSSKNQGDYGYTF
cdr3_nt: TGTGCCAGCAGCTCCAAAAACCAGGGAGACTATGGCTACACCTTC
d_call: -
j_call: TRBJ1-2
clone_size: -
v_call: TRBV5-4

cdr3_aa: CASTRDSNTGELFF
cdr3_nt: TGCGCCAGCACCAGAGACAGTAACACCGGGGAGCTGTTTTTT
d_call: -
j_call: TRBJ2-2
clone_size: -
v_call: TRBV10-1

cdr3_aa: CAWSVLNRGSTGQFF
cdr3_nt: TGTGCCTGGAGTGTACTTAACAGGGGCTCGACTGGGCAGTTCTTC
d_call: TRBD1
j_call: TRBJ2-1
clone_size: -
v_call: TRBV30

cdr3_aa: CAWGKGGGLQPQHF
cdr3_nt: TGTGCCTGGGGGAAGGGAGGGGGCCTTCAGCCCCAGCATTTT
d_call: TRBD1
j_call: TRBJ1-5
clone_size: few
v_call: TRBV30

cdr3_aa: CASSGYGQAGVYEQYF
cdr3_nt: TGTGCCAGCAGTGGATACGGACAGGCGGGGGTCTACGAGCAGTACTTC
d_call: -
j_call: TRBJ2-7
clone_size: -
v_call: TRBV2